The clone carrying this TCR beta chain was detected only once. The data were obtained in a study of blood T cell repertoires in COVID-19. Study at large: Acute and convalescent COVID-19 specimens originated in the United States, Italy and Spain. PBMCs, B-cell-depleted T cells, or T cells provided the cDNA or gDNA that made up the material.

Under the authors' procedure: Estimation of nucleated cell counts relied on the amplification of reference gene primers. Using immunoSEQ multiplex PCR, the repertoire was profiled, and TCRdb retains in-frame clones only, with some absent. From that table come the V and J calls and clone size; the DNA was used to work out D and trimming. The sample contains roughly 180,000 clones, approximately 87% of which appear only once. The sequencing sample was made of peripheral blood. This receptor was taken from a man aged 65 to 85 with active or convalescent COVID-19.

The CDR3 DNA follows: TGTGCCAGCAGCGCCCCCCGGGGTAGCGGGGTCAAAAACATTCAGTACTTC. Encoded protein: CASSAPRGSGVKNIQYF. The chain uses TRBV9 and TRBJ2-4; 8 bases fit TRBD2. CDR3 length: 17 amino acids. Looked up from germline, CDR1 is SGDLS and CDR2 is YYNGEE. V lost 3 bases to trimming and J lost 3 bases; unmatched junction nucleotides: 11.